This TCR beta chain was retrieved from a study of tumor-infiltrating lymphocytes in primary liver carcinoma. The CDR3 is 14 residues long. Germline CDR1 SGHTS, CDR2 YDEGEE. V was trimmed by 4 bases and J by 17 bases, leaving 24 bases between them. About this clonotype itself: What it binds is not known.

TCR beta cDNA was reverse-transcribed from about 0.45 ug of total RNA. The reaction used a constant-region primer and ProtoScript II reverse transcriptase. It was through three nested multiplex PCR rounds of slightly modified ARM-PCR that TCR beta libraries arose. In the first two PCR rounds, TRBV1-TRBV30 forward primers were paired with a C-beta reverse primer, and each round lasted around 10 cycles. TCRdb passed the multiplex PCR reads through MiXCR, listing each CDR3 protein once. Seen here are approximately 40,000 distinct CDR3 sequences, about three quarters observed once, and the top ten hold approximately 19%. Co-extraction yielded RNA and DNA from about 20-30 mg of unsorted bulk tissue. Study results and caveats: Tumor-adjacent and tumor-blood pairs showed less overlap than tumor region pairs.

Sequencing used liver tumor tissue from sampling region 2. Subset denoted: tumor region T2, inferior pole. The chain combines TRBV5-8 with TRBJ2-2; D may be TRBD2 (7 bases). The TCR comes from a man in his forties or fifties with primary liver carcinoma and hepatitis B virus infection. The CDR3 loop reads CASSRQLNTGGLFF. CDR3 nucleotides: TGTGCCAGCAGCCGCCAACTAAACACCGGGGGGCTATTTTTT.